This entry lists 30 T cell receptor beta chains sequenced from one sample in a study of type 1 regulatory T cells (dated by TCRdb to 2020 to 2023). Their target antigens are unknown. These reads were obtained on an Illumina MiSeq. TCRdb's own reprocessing of the public reads used fastp at Q25 and MiXCR and kept productive beta chains. Under each unique CDR3 protein, matching rows form one entry showing the most common genes and DNA. Recorded for this sample are more than 60,000 distinct CDR3 sequences; approximately 60% of them occurred a single time. The ten largest clones represent over 1.5% of the sample. What was sequenced was cultured non-Tr1 T cells, either the whole culture or a sorted T cell fraction (not recorded which). The cell subset or site label, as the study defines it: non-Tr1 population from the T-allo10 product. The receptors were gathered from a human donor in good health.

V usage is TRBV20-1 and J usage is TRBJ2-3; 10 bases are shared with TRBD1. V shed 8 bases, J shed 3 bases, and the junction held 8 bases outside the gene matches. The germline gives CDR1 DFQATT, CDR2 SNEGSKA (reference sequence). This CDR3 spans 14 amino acids. CDR3 sequence (DNA): TGCAGTAGTATCCGGGACAGGGGAACAGATACGCAGTATTTT. Its protein product is CSSIRDRGTDTQYF.

This chain joins TRBV10-2 and TRBJ2-7, with 10 bases aligning to TRBD2. Germline CDR1 reads WSHSY; CDR2 reads SAAADI. CDR3 length: 14 amino acids. Losses at the gene ends were 8 bases for V and 4 bases for J; bases not matched to a gene: 8. CDR3 in amino acids: CASRGTSEKYEQYF. DNA of the CDR3: TGCGCCAGCCGGGGGACTAGCGAGAAATACGAGCAGTACTTC.

The chain is built from TRBV5-4 and TRBJ2-5; D ambiguous. The CDR3 extends over 14 amino acids. Germline V gene data show CDR1 as SGHNT and CDR2 as YYREEE (reference sequence). Trimming removed 1 base from V and 1 base from J, with 8 bases in between. CDR3 region: CASSLNGPQETQYF. As DNA, the CDR3 is TGTGCCAGCAGCTTGAACGGTCCCCAAGAGACCCAGTACTTC.

V usage is TRBV28 and J usage is TRBJ2-2; D is unclear. The CDR3 sequence is 14 residues long. Germline CDR1 is MDHEN and CDR2 is SYDVKM. The V end lost 6 bases, the J end lost 8 bases, and 16 bases lay between the germline ends. CDR3 nucleotides: TGTGCCAGCAGGGGCGGACCCAGGAAGGGGGAGCTGTTTTTT. The encoded protein is CASRGGPRKGELFF.

The gene calls are TRBV6-2 or TRBV6-3 and TRBJ2-6; no firm D call. The germline V and J ends were trimmed by 2 bases and 9 bases, with 5 bases remaining between them. Germline CDR1 reads MNHEY; CDR2 reads SVGEGT. The CDR3 has 12 residues. CDR3 amino acids: CASSYTDNVLTF. In nucleotides, the CDR3 is TGTGCCAGCAGTTACACGGACAACGTCCTGACTTTC.

V and J are TRBV10-3 and TRBJ2-1, with TRBD1 identical over 7 bases. The DNA end favors TRBJ2-5, so the J call may be wrong. Germline lookup yields CDR1 ENHRY and CDR2 SYGVKD. The CDR3 sequence is 11 residues long. CDR3 in DNA: TGTGCCTCTGGGACAGACGAGACCCAGTACTTC. Amino acids: CASGTDETQYF.

This chain joins TRBV7-3 and TRBJ2-1, with no clear D. Germline V gives CDR1 SGHTA, CDR2 FQGTGA. The CDR3 covers 13 residues. V dropped 5 bases and J dropped 10 bases, with 15 bases sitting between them. Here the CDR3 DNA reads TGTGCCAGCAGCGCTAGACTGGGGTCGGAGCAGTTCTTC. Its translation: CASSARLGSEQFF.

This clonotype was seen only a few times. V is TRBV7-9 and J is TRBJ2-5; D perhaps matches TRBD1 (5 bases). Trimming stripped 3 bases from V and 5 bases from J, with 16 bases between. This CDR3 has 15 amino acids. Per the germline V gene, CDR1 is SEHNR and CDR2 is FQNEAQ (reference sequence). Here the CDR3 reads CASSFRAGFAETQYF. The DNA of the CDR3 is TGTGCCAGCAGCTTCCGGGCAGGGTTTGCGGAGACCCAGTACTTC.

This clonotype was seen a few times. This chain joins TRBV15 and TRBJ2-1; TRBD2 matches at 11 bases. The V and J ends lost 6 bases and 6 bases, in that order; junction bases with no gene match: 7. CDR1 and CDR2 from the germline V gene are LNHNV and YYDKDF (reference sequence). This CDR3 has 15 residues. CDR3 region: CATRRLAGLPNEQFF. CDR3 DNA sequence: TGTGCCACCAGACGACTAGCGGGACTCCCCAATGAGCAGTTCTTC.

Only a few counts were recorded for this clonotype. The chain combines TRBV4-1 with TRBJ1-5; 7 bases match TRBD1. The CDR3 runs 15 residues. With 0 bases clipped from V and 3 bases from J, the junction kept 2 bases outside the gene matches. The germline CDR1 and CDR2 sequences are MGHRA and YSYEKL. CDR3 sequence (DNA): TGCGCCAGCAGCCAAGACAGGGGGTACAATCAGCCCCAGCATTTT. It is translated as CASSQDRGYNQPQHF.

The chain links TRBV6-2 or TRBV6-3 to TRBJ2-7; 7 bases are a match to TRBD2. Trimming took 8 bases from V and 0 from J; bases not matched to a gene: 4. Germline loops: CDR1 MNHEY, CDR2 SVGEGT. The CDR3 length is 13 residues. The CDR3 region has the DNA TGTGCCAGCGCCACTAGCGCCTCCTACGAGCAGTACTTC. It translates to CASATSASYEQYF.

CDR3 sequence (DNA): TGCAGTGCGAATCCGGGTCAACGGGAAGTAAGCTACACCTTC. It encodes CSANPGQREVSYTF. This sequence joins TRBV20-1 and TRBJ1-2; no firm D call. Germline-derived CDR1 and CDR2 are DFQATT and SNEGSKA (reference sequence). The CDR3 has 14 amino acids. The V and J ends lost 6 bases and 9 bases respectively, with 23 bases between them.

The chain couples TRBV25-1 to TRBJ1-5, with 10 bases aligning to TRBD1. Germline CDR1 reads MGHDK; CDR2 reads SYGVNS. With 4 bases clipped from V and 5 bases from J, the junction kept 8 bases outside the gene matches. This CDR3 spans 16 amino acids. CDR3: CASSATGQGWDQPQHF. DNA for the CDR3: TGTGCCAGCAGTGCTACGGGACAGGGGTGGGATCAGCCCCAGCATTTT.

The chain recombines TRBV3-1 with TRBJ2-2; D gene unclear. Germline CDR1 LGHDT, CDR2 YNNKEL (reference sequence). V lost 1 base, J lost 13 bases, and 10 bases lay in between. CDR3 length equals 12 residues. The CDR3 nucleotides read TGTGCCAGCAGCCAAGGTCCCCAGAGGCTGTTTTTT. Its protein is CASSQGPQRLFF.

The chain uses TRBV20-1 and TRBJ2-1; 10 bases line up with TRBD2. Germline lookup yields CDR1 DFQATT and CDR2 SNEGSKA (reference sequence). The CDR3 spans 14 residues. V shed 7 bases, J shed 7 bases, and the junction held 10 bases outside the gene matches. The CDR3 DNA reads as TGCAGTGGCAAACTAGCGGGAAACAGGAATGAGCAGTTCTTC. It translates to CSGKLAGNRNEQFF.

The chain is built from TRBV27 and TRBJ2-7, with D possibly matching TRBD1 (5 bases). With 8 bases removed from V and 2 bases from J, the gap between germline ends came to 16 bases. CDR1 is MNHEY and CDR2 is SMNVEV in the germline V gene (reference sequence). The CDR3 spans 14 residues. The CDR3 region is CASRPAGIPYEQYF. The CDR3 coding sequence is TGTGCCAGCCGCCCGGCAGGGATTCCCTACGAGCAGTACTTC.

V gene TRBV5-5 combines with J gene TRBJ2-1; a weak D match, TRBD2 (5 bases). CDR1 and CDR2 from the germline V gene are SGHKS and YYEKEE (reference sequence). V was pared by 0 bases and J by 12 bases, with 10 bases between. This CDR3 spans 12 amino acids. CDR3 nucleotide sequence: TGTGCCAGCAGCTTGGATAATGAGGGGCAGTTCTTC. Translating it yields CASSLDNEGQFF.

This rearrangement joins TRBV5-1 to TRBJ2-3, with TRBD2 identical over 8 bases. In germline, CDR1 is SGHRS, CDR2 YFSETQ. Unmatched junction bases numbered 11, after V lost 4 bases and J lost 4 bases. CDR3 length: 16 amino acids. CDR3 nucleotides: TGCGCCAGCAGCCATGGCCTTGCGGGAGGTCCAGATACGCAGTATTTT. Amino acids: CASSHGLAGGPDTQYF.

This clonotype appeared once. This CDR3 is CSALDTLRLNEQFF. The CDR3 DNA follows: TGCAGTGCTCTAGACACTCTCCGACTCAATGAGCAGTTCTTC. J is TRBJ2-1 and V is TRBV20-1; D is uncertain. Trimming pared 5 bases from V and 6 bases from J, leaving 17 bases between. The CDR3 covers 14 residues. Per germline, CDR1 DFQATT and CDR2 SNEGSKA (reference sequence).

This chain connects TRBV9 to TRBJ2-7; TRBD1 agrees at 7 bases. With 2 bases clipped from V and 0 bases from J, the junction kept 5 bases outside the gene matches. This CDR3 contains 15 residues. From germline, CDR1 is SGDLS and CDR2 YYNGEE. Here the CDR3 DNA reads TGTGCCAGCAGCGTTACAGGGGATAGCTCCTACGAGCAGTACTTC. Translated: CASSVTGDSSYEQYF. Filled out from reference TRBV9 and TRBJ2-7, the complete variable domain reads DSGVTQTPKHLITATGQRVTLRCSPRSGDLSVYWYQQSLDQGLQFLIQYYNGEERAKGNILERFSAQQFPDLHSELNLSSLELGDSALYFCASSVTGDSSYEQYFGPGTRLTVT.

This clonotype was seen a single time. This chain links TRBV30 with TRBJ1-6; D might be TRBD1 (6 bases). CDR1 GTSNPN and CDR2 SVGIG come from the germline V gene (reference sequence). The V end was cut by 4 bases, the J end by 14 bases, with 15 bases between. This CDR3 region has 12 residues. The CDR3 sequence: CAWTTGFTTLHF. The CDR3 DNA reads TGTGCCTGGACGACAGGATTCACCACCCTCCACTTT.

The gene calls are TRBV9 and TRBJ2-7, with a weak D call TRBD2 (5 bases). The germline V gene has CDR1 SGDLS and CDR2 YYNGEE. The CDR3 is 14 amino acids. V dropped 2 bases and J dropped 7 bases, with 16 bases sitting between them. The CDR3 DNA sequence: TGTGCCAGCAGCGTCACCGGCGCACGAGGGGAGCAGTACTTC. Encoded protein: CASSVTGARGEQYF.

The rearrangement uses TRBV2 and TRBJ2-5, with D unresolved. The CDR3 consists of 14 residues. The V end was cut by 5 bases, the J end by 5 bases, with 15 bases between. Germline values: CDR1 SNHLY, CDR2 FYNNEI. The CDR3 DNA sequence: TGTGCCAGCAGTCCACAAGAAACACAGGAGACCCAGTACTTC. Translated, it gives CASSPQETQETQYF.

The chain carries TRBV4-3 and TRBJ1-3; D gene ambiguous. This CDR3 is 16 amino acids long. Germline V gene sequence: CDR1 LGHNA, CDR2 YSLEER. V gave up 0 bases and J gave up 4 bases, with 13 bases separating them. CDR3 bases: TGCGCCAGCAGCCAAGATCAACCGATGGGCGGAAACACCATATATTTT. It is translated as CASSQDQPMGGNTIYF.

The chain employs TRBV20-1 and TRBJ2-1; 10 nucleotides match TRBD2. The J segment lost 5 bases and the V segment lost 3 bases, leaving 7 bases of the junction unmatched. Looked up from germline, CDR1 is DFQATT and CDR2 is SNEGSKA (reference sequence). The CDR3 consists of 15 residues. CDR3 DNA: TGCAGTGCTAGCGCCACCCTAGCGGGAGACAATGAGCAGTTCTTC. Translating it yields CSASATLAGDNEQFF.

Only one count was recorded for this clonotype. This chain links TRBV24-1 with TRBJ1-5, with D unclear. CDR3 length: 13 amino acids. Per the germline V gene, CDR1 is KGHDR and CDR2 is SFDVKD. V was trimmed by 0 bases and J by 6 bases, leaving 5 bases between them. The chain's CDR3 is CATSDLPGQPQHF. CDR3 DNA: TGTGCCACCAGTGATTTGCCTGGTCAGCCCCAGCATTTT.

The J gene is TRBJ2-7, the V gene TRBV28; perhaps TRBD2 as D (5 bases). V lost 1 base and J lost 5, with 15 bases in between. Germline values: CDR1 MDHEN, CDR2 SYDVKM. The CDR3 is made up of 15 amino acids. The CDR3 DNA follows: TGTGCCAGCAGTTTATACGGGATTGGGTTCGACGAGCAGTACTTC. This translates into CASSLYGIGFDEQYF.

The chain recombines TRBV20-1 with TRBJ1-1; the match to TRBD1 covers 10 bases. The ends lost 1 base at V and 3 bases at J; junction bases unmatched: 5. This CDR3 has 15 residues. Germline CDR1 DFQATT, CDR2 SNEGSKA (reference sequence). CDR3 nucleotide sequence: TGCAGTGCTAGAGGCCGGACAGGGGGGGACACTGAAGCTTTCTTT. Protein: CSARGRTGGDTEAFF.

The V and J genes are TRBV20-1 and TRBJ1-5; 7 bases match TRBD1. The CDR3 is made up of 17 amino acids. V shed 6 bases, J shed 2 bases, and the junction held 16 bases outside the gene matches. Germline lookup yields CDR1 DFQATT and CDR2 SNEGSKA (reference sequence). For the CDR3, the DNA is TGCAGTGCCATCCCGCCAACAGGGGATTTCGGCAATCAGCCCCAGCATTTT. It specifies CSAIPPTGDFGNQPQHF.

This chain uses TRBV5-1 with TRBJ1-5; TRBD1 might be the D (6 bases). CDR1 is SGHRS and CDR2 is YFSETQ in the germline V gene. This CDR3 contains 15 residues. Trimming pared 0 bases from V and 4 bases from J, leaving 11 bases between. Here the CDR3 DNA reads TGCGCCAGCAGCTTGGGTACAGGGCTAAATCAGCCCCAGCATTTT. Translated, it gives CASSLGTGLNQPQHF.